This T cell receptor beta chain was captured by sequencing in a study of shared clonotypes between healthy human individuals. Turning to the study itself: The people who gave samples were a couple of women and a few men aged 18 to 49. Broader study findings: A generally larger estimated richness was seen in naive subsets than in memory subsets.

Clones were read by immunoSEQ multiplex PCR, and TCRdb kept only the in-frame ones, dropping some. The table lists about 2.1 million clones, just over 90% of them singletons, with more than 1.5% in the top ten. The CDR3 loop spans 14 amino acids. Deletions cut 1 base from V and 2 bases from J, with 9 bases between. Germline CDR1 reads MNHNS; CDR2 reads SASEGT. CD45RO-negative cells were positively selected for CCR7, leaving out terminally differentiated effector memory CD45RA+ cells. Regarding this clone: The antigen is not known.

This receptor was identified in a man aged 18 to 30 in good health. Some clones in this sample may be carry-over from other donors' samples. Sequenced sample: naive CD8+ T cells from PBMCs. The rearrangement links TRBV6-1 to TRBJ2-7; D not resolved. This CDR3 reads CASSEGGGAYEQYF. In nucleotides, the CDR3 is TGTGCCAGCAGTGAAGGTGGCGGAGCCTACGAGCAGTACTTC.